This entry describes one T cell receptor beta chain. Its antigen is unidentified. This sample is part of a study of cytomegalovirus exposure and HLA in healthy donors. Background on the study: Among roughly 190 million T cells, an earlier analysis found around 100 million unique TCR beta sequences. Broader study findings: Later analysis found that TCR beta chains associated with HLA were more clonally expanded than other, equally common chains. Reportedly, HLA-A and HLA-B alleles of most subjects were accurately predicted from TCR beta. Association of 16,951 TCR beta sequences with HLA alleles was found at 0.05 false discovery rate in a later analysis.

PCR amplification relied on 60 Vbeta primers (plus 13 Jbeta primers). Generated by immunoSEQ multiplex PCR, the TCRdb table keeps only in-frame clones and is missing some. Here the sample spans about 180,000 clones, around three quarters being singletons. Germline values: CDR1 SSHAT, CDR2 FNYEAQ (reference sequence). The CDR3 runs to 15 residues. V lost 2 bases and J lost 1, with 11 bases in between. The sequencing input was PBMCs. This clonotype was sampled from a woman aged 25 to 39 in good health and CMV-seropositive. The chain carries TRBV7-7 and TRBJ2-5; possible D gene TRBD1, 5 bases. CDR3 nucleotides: TGTGCCAGCAGCTTATCAACGACAGTCCAAGAGACCCAGTACTTC. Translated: CASSLSTTVQETQYF.